This T cell receptor beta chain is drawn from a study of identifying expanded T cells in peripheral blood. Turning to this clone: Its matching antigen is unknown.

The data were produced by immunoSEQ multiplex PCR, yet TCRdb's version contains in-frame clones alone and is incomplete. The repertoire holds under 130,000 clones, around 88% seen once, with roughly 15% in the top ten. Overall study results and limits: Over approximately two and four weeks, about 15 and 19 clones changed, versus around 1.3 between replicates.

Trimming left V 5 bases short and J 4 bases short, with 9 bases between. The CDR3 loop spans 13 amino acids. Per germline, CDR1 MNHNS and CDR2 SASEGT. Collection occurred without any documented infections or immune events in donors. This rearrangement joins TRBV6-1 to TRBJ2-1; D uncertain. The TCR comes from a person between 18 and 75 years old in good health. The sequenced sample was blood. For the CDR3, the DNA is TGTGCCAGCAGTTCGGACGCATACAATGAGCAGTTCTTC. This codes for CASSSDAYNEQFF.